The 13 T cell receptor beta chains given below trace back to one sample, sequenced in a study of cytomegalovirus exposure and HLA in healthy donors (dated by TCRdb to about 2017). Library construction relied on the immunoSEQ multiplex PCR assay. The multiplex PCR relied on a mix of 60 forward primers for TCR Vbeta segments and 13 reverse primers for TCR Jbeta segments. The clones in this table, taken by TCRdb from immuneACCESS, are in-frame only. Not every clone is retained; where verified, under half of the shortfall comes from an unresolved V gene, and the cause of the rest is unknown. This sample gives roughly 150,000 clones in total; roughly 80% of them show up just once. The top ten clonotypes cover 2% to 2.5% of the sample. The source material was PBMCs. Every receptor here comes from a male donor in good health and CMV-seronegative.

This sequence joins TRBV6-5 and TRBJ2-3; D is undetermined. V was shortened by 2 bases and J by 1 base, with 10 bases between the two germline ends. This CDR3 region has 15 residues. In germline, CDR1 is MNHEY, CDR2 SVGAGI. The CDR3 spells CASSYSPSGTDTQYF. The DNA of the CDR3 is TGTGCCAGCAGTTACAGCCCTTCGGGCACAGATACGCAGTATTTT.

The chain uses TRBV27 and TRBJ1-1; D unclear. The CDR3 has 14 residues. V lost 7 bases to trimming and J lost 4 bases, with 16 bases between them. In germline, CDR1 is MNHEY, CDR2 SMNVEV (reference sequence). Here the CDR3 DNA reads TGTGCCAGCACGTCACTGCGGGGTGCCACTGAAGCTTTCTTT. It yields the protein CASTSLRGATEAFF.

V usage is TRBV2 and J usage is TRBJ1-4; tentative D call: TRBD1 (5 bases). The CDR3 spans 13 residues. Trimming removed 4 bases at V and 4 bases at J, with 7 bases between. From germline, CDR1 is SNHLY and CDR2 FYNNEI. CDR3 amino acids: CASSGDYNEKLFF. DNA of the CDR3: TGTGCCAGCAGTGGGGACTATAATGAAAAACTGTTTTTT.

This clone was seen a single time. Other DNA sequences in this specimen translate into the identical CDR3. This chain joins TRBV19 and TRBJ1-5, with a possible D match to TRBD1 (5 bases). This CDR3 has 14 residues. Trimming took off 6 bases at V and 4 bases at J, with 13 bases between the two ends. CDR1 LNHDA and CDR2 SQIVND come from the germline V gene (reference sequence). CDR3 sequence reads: CASSGTGGNQPQHF. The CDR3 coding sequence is TGTGCCAGTAGCGGGACGGGGGGTAATCAGCCCCAGCATTTT.

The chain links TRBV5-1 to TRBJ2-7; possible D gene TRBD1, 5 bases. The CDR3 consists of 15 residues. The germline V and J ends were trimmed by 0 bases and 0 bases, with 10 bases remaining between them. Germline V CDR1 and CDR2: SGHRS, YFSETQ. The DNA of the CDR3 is TGCGCCAGCAGCTTGGGGAACAGGACCTCCTACGAGCAGTACTTC. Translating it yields CASSLGNRTSYEQYF.

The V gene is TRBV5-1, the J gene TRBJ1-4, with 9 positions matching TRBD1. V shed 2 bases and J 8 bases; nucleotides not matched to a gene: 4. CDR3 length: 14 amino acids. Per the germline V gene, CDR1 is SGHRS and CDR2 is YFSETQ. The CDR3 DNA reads TGCGCCAGCAGCTTACAGGGGGCTGGCGAAAAACTGTTTTTT. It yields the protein CASSLQGAGEKLFF.

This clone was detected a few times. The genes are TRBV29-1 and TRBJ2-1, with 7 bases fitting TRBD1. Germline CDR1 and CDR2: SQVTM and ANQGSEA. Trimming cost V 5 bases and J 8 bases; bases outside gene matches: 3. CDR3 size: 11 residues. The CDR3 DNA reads TGCAGCGTTTACAGGGGCCATGAGCAGTTCTTC. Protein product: CSVYRGHEQFF.

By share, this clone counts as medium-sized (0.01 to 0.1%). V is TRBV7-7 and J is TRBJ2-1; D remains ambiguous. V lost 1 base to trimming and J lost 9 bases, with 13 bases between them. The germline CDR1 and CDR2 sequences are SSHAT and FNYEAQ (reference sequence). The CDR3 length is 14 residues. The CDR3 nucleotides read TGTGCCAGCAGCTTAGTCGGTCTAGACGGTGAGCAGTTCTTC. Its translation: CASSLVGLDGEQFF.

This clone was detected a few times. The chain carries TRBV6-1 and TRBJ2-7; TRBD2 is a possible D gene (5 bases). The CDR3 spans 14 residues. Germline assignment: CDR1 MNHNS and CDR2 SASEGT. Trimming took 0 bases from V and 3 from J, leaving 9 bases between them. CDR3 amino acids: CASSEARRGYEQYF. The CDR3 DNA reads TGTGCCAGCAGTGAAGCTCGTCGGGGCTACGAGCAGTACTTC.

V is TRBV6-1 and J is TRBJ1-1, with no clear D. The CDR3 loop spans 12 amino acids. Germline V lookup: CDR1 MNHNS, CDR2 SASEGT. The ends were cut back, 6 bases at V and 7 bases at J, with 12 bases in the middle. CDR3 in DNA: TGTGCCAGCAGGGCTGGGAGCCTTGAAGCTTTCTTT. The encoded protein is CASRAGSLEAFF.

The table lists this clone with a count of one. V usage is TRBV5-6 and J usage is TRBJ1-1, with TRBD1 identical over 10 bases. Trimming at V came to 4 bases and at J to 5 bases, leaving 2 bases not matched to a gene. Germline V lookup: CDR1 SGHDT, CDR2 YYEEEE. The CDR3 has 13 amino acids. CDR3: CASSRTGGTEAFF. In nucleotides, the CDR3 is TGTGCCAGCAGCCGGACAGGGGGGACTGAAGCTTTCTTT.

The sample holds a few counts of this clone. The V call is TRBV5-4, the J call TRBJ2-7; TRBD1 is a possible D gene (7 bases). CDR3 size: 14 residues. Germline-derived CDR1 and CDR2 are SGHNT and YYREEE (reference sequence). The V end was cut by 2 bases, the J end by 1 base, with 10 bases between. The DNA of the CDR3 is TGTGCCAGCAGCTTCGGGGGACAGTCCTACGAGCAGTACTTC. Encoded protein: CASSFGGQSYEQYF.

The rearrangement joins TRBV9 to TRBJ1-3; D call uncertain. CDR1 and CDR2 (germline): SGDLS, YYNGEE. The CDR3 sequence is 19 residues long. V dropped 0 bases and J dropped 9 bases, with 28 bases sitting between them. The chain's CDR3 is CASSVGSSYSGIKERTIYF. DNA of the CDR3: TGTGCCAGCAGCGTAGGATCCTCCTACAGCGGGATTAAGGAACGCACCATATATTTT.